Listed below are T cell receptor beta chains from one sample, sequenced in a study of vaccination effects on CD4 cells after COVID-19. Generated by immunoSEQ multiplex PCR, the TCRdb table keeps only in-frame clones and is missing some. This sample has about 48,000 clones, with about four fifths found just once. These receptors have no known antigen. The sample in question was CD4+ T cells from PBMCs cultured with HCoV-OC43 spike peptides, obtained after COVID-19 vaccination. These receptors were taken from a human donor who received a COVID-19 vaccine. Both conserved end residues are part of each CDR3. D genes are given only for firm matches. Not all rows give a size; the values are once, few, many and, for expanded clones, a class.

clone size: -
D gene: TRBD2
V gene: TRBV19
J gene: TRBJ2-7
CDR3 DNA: TGTGCCAGTAGAGGTGCGGGGGGGAGCTCCTACGAGCAGTACTTC
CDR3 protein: CASRGAGGSSYEQYF

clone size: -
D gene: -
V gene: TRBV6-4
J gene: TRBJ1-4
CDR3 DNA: TGTGCCAGCAGTGCGGACTCAACTAATGAAAAACTGTTTTTT
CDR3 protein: CASSADSTNEKLFF

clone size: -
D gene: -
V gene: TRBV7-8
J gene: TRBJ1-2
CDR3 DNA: TGTGCCAGCAGCTCAAAGCCCGGGTTCCTCTATGGCTACACCTTC
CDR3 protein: CASSSKPGFLYGYTF

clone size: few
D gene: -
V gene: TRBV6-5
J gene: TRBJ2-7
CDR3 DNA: TGTGCCAGCAGCCGGACCTACGAGCAGTACTTC
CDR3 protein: CASSRTYEQYF

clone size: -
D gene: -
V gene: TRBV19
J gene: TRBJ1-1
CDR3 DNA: TGTGCCAGCCCTAGGCCGGGTGTGAACACTGAAGCTTTCTTT
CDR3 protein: CASPRPGVNTEAFF

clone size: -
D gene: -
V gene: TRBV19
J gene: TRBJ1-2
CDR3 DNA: TGTGCCACTTGGTGGGAGACTGATGGCTACACCTTC
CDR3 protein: CATWWETDGYTF

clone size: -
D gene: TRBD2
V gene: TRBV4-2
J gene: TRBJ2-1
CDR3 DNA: TGTGCCAGCAGCCAAGATCTGCGGGGGGGCCTCGGTGAGCAGTTCTTC
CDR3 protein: CASSQDLRGGLGEQFF

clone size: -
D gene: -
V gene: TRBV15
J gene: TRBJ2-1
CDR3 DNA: TGTGCCACCAGGATTACTAGTTACAATGAGCAGTTCTTC
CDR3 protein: CATRITSYNEQFF

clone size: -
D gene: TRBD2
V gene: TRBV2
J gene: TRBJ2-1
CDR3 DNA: TGTGCCAGCAGTGGGGCGACTAGCGGGGGGAACAATGAGCAGTTCTTC
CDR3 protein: CASSGATSGGNNEQFF

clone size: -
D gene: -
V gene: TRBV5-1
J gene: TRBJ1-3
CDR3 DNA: TGCGCCAGCAGCTTGGAAGTAACAGCCACAAGAAACACCATATATTTT
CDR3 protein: CASSLEVTATRNTIYF

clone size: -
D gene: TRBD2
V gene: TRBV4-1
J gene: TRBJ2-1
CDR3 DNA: TGCGCCAGCAGCCAACAACTACTAGCGGGAGGGTCCTTCAATGAGCAGTTCTTC
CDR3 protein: CASSQQLLAGGSFNEQFF

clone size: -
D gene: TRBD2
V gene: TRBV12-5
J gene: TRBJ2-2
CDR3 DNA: TGTGCTAGTGGTCTCGGACTTAGCGGGAGGCCCCAGTCTATGACCGGGGAGCTGTTTTTT
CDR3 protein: CASGLGLSGRPQSMTGELFF

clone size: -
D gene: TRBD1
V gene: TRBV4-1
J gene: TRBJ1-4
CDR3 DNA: TGCGCCAGCAGCCGGGGGGGGTTGGTAGGGGGCCCTAATGAAAAACTGTTTTTT
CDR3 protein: CASSRGGLVGGPNEKLFF

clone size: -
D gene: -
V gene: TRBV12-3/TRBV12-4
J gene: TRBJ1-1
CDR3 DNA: TGTGCCAGCAGTCGAACAAGGACAGAAGCTTTCTTT
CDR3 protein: CASSRTRTEAFF

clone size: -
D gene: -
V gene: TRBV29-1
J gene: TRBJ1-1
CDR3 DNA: TGCAGCGCCCGACACACTGAAGCTTTCTTT
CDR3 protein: CSARHTEAFF

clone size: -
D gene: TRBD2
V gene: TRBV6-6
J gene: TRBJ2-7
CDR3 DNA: TGTGCCAGCAGCCGACGGACTAGCGGGGGATACGAGCAGTACTTC
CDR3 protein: CASSRRTSGGYEQYF